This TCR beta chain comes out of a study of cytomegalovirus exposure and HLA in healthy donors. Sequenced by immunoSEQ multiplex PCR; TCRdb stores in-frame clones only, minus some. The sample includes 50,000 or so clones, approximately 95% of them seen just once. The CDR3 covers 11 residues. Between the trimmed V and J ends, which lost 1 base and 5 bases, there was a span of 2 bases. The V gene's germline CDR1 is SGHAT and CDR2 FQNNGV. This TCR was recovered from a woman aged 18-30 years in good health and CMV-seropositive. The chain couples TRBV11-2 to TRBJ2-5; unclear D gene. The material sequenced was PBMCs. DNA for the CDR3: TGTGCCAGCAGCTTAGCGGAGACCCAGTACTTC. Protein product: CASSLAETQYF.